These 27 T cell receptor beta chains share one sample of origin, sequenced in a study of blood T cell repertoires in COVID-19. The repertoire was sequenced with immunoSEQ multiplex PCR; TCRdb's copy has only in-frame clones and lacks some. The table shows roughly 200,000 clones, with approximately 85% occurring only once. Sample: peripheral blood. The receptors were gathered from a human donor with active or convalescent COVID-19. The donor label of this sample is uncertain.

The chain joins TRBV6-5 to TRBJ2-5; TRBD1 matches at 7 bases. CDR1 and CDR2 from the germline V gene are MNHEY and SVGAGI. The CDR3 is made up of 14 amino acids. The V gene end was trimmed by 6 bases and the J gene end by 7 bases; junction bases not matched to a gene: 11. The CDR3 protein is CASSKPGQGVTQYF. CDR3 nucleotides: TGTGCCAGCAGCAAGCCGGGGCAGGGGGTGACCCAGTACTTC.

The CDR3 region has the DNA TGTGCCAGCAGCTTGCCGAGCTCTGGAAACACCATATATTTT. This sequence encodes CASSLPSSGNTIYF. The gene calls are TRBV5-6 and TRBJ1-3, with D hard to call. Trimming took 1 base from V and 0 from J, leaving 5 bases between them. Germline values: CDR1 SGHDT, CDR2 YYEEEE. This CDR3 spans 14 amino acids.

The chain employs TRBV19 and TRBJ2-1; possible D gene TRBD2, 5 bases. The CDR3 has 14 amino acids. The germline CDR1 and CDR2 sequences are LNHDA and SQIVND (reference sequence). The germline V and J ends were trimmed by 6 bases and 0 bases, with 9 bases remaining between them. The CDR3 DNA reads as TGTGCCAGTAGCGGGGTTAGCTCCTACAATGAGCAGTTCTTC. The encoded protein is CASSGVSSYNEQFF.

This chain links TRBV9 with TRBJ2-1; TRBD2 agrees at 13 bases. The junction had 0 bases not matched to a gene; V was cut back by 2 bases and J by 7 bases. Germline values: CDR1 SGDLS, CDR2 YYNGEE. The CDR3 sequence is 14 residues long. The CDR3 nucleotides are TGTGCCAGCAGCGTGACTAGCGGGGGGAATGAGCAGTTCTTC. It yields the protein CASSVTSGGNEQFF.

The chain recombines TRBV19 with TRBJ2-5; 13 bases are shared with TRBD2. Germline lookup yields CDR1 LNHDA and CDR2 SQIVND (reference sequence). J gave up 3 bases and V 5 bases, and 9 bases lay outside the gene matches. This CDR3 is 17 amino acids long. The CDR3 DNA reads TGTGCCAGTAGTCTCGTGACTAGCGGGAGGTGGGAAGAGACCCAGTACTTC. It translates to CASSLVTSGRWEETQYF.

The chain employs TRBV28 and TRBJ2-3, with no clear D. Trimming stripped 4 bases from V and 5 bases from J, with 10 bases between. Germline V lookup: CDR1 MDHEN, CDR2 SYDVKM. The CDR3 sequence is 13 residues long. The CDR3, as DNA: TGTGCCAGCAGTTCCACTGTACGAGATACGCAGTATTTT. Its translation is CASSSTVRDTQYF.

The chain combines TRBV5-1 with TRBJ2-3; 11 nucleotides match TRBD1. Germline CDR1 and CDR2: SGHRS and YFSETQ. V dropped 3 bases and J dropped 5; count of bases not matched to a gene: 11. This CDR3 region has 17 residues. The CDR3 DNA reads as TGCGCCAGCAGCTCCGGGACAGGGGGTGGGGTTAAAGATACGCAGTATTTT. This sequence encodes CASSSGTGGGVKDTQYF.

The chain combines TRBV27 with TRBJ1-2, with 7 bases identical to TRBD1. Germline V lookup: CDR1 MNHEY, CDR2 SMNVEV (reference sequence). The junction had 7 bases not matched to a gene; V was cut back by 5 bases and J by 4 bases. The CDR3 runs to 14 residues. The CDR3 bases are TGTGCCAGCAGTCCTACGACAGGGAGCTATGGCTACACCTTC. This translates into CASSPTTGSYGYTF.

The rearrangement links TRBV19 to TRBJ2-7, with 10 bases fitting TRBD1. The CDR3 runs to 14 residues. Germline-derived CDR1 and CDR2 are LNHDA and SQIVND (reference sequence). The V gene end was trimmed by 5 bases and the J gene end by 1 base; junction bases not matched to a gene: 2. CDR3 nucleotide sequence: TGTGCCAGTAGTTTGGACAGGGGGTCCTACGAGCAGTACTTC. The encoded protein is CASSLDRGSYEQYF.

The chain couples TRBV12-3 or TRBV12-4 to TRBJ2-7; weak D call: TRBD2 (6 bases). The CDR3 is 13 amino acids. Between the trimmed V and J ends, which lost 3 bases and 0 bases, there was a span of 6 bases. The CDR3 region is CASSLRGSYEQYF. The CDR3 DNA sequence: TGTGCCAGCAGTTTGCGGGGCTCCTACGAGCAGTACTTC.

The chain combines TRBV7-8 with TRBJ1-5, with 8 bases aligning to TRBD1. Germline V gene data show CDR1 as SGHVS and CDR2 as FQNEAQ. Trimming at V came to 5 bases and at J to 7 bases, leaving 4 bases not matched to a gene. The CDR3 runs to 13 residues. The CDR3: CASSLQGEQPQHF. Written as DNA, the CDR3 is TGTGCCAGCAGCCTACAGGGGGAGCAGCCCCAGCATTTT.

The CDR3 loop is CASSRQGRDEKLFF. The CDR3 DNA follows: TGTGCCAGTAGCCGACAGGGAAGGGATGAAAAACTGTTTTTT. The rearrangement links TRBV19 to TRBJ1-4; 7 nucleotides agree with TRBD1. Germline CDR1 reads LNHDA; CDR2 reads SQIVND (reference sequence). The V gene end was trimmed by 6 bases and the J gene end by 6 bases; junction bases not matched to a gene: 7. This CDR3 is built from 14 residues. Drawing the rest from reference TRBV19 and TRBJ1-4, the complete variable domain is DGGITQSPKYLFRKEGQNVTLSCEQNLNHDAMYWYRQDPGQGLRLIYYSQIVNDFQKGDIAEGYSVSREKKESFPLTVTSAQKNPTAFYLCASSRQGRDEKLFFGSGTQLSVL.

This clone was seen once. V and J are TRBV5-4 and TRBJ2-3; D gene ambiguous. The CDR3 covers 15 residues. Trimming stripped 2 bases from V and 1 base from J, with 11 bases between. Germline values: CDR1 SGHNT, CDR2 YYREEE (reference sequence). Here the CDR3 reads CASSLRSGRTDTQYF. The CDR3 DNA is TGTGCCAGCAGCTTACGAAGTGGGCGCACAGATACGCAGTATTTT.

The rearrangement joins TRBV19 to TRBJ2-3, with TRBD2 matching 8 bases. There are 16 residues in the CDR3. With 5 bases clipped from V and 6 bases from J, the junction kept 13 bases outside the gene matches. Germline V CDR1 and CDR2: LNHDA, SQIVND (reference sequence). CDR3: CASSGDGGEVLDTQYF. The CDR3 nucleotides are TGTGCCAGTAGTGGGGACGGGGGGGAAGTATTGGATACGCAGTATTTT. Full variable domain (rest looked up from reference TRBV19 and TRBJ2-3): DGGITQSPKYLFRKEGQNVTLSCEQNLNHDAMYWYRQDPGQGLRLIYYSQIVNDFQKGDIAEGYSVSREKKESFPLTVTSAQKNPTAFYLCASSGDGGEVLDTQYFGPGTRLTVL.

This chain links TRBV7-9 with TRBJ1-4, with D perhaps matching TRBD1 (5 bases). CDR1 SEHNR and CDR2 FQNEAQ come from the germline V gene (reference sequence). CDR3 length: 14 amino acids. V was pared by 5 bases and J by 3 bases, with 10 bases between. CDR3 amino acids: CASSAGGANEKLFF. DNA of the CDR3: TGTGCCAGCAGCGCCGGGGGAGCTAATGAAAAACTGTTTTTT.

This clone was found many times. The identical CDR3 is also encoded by other nucleotide sequences in the sample. The chain uses TRBV11-2 and TRBJ1-6; no clear D. CDR3 length: 15 residues. The germline V gene has CDR1 SGHAT and CDR2 FQNNGV. Trimming removed 5 bases at V and 0 bases at J, with 8 bases between. CDR3 nucleotide sequence: TGTGCCAGCAGCCTCAGAAGCTCCTATAATTCACCCCTCCACTTT. This encodes CASSLRSSYNSPLHF.

The J gene is TRBJ2-6, the V gene TRBV4-1; 7 nucleotides align to TRBD1. Germline V gene data show CDR1 as MGHRA and CDR2 as YSYEKL. The CDR3 consists of 18 residues. The J segment lost 0 bases and the V segment lost 7 bases, leaving 12 bases of the junction unmatched. In nucleotides, the CDR3 is TGCGCCAGCAATCGACCGGGACAGAGGAGCTCTGGGGCCAACGTCCTGACTTTC. This translates into CASNRPGQRSSGANVLTF.

The V gene is TRBV11-3, the J gene TRBJ2-7, with D unresolved. Trimming removed 2 bases at V and 2 bases at J, with 13 bases between. The CDR3 extends over 15 amino acids. Germline CDR1 SGHNT, CDR2 YENEEA. CDR3 coding DNA: TGTGCCAGCAGCTTATCTGGCGGATCTCCCTACGAGCAGTACTTC. Protein: CASSLSGGSPYEQYF.

The chain carries TRBV7-9 and TRBJ1-2; D may be TRBD1 (6 bases). Germline CDR1 reads SEHNR; CDR2 reads FQNEAQ (reference sequence). Trimming stripped 2 bases from V and 7 bases from J, with 17 bases between. This CDR3 spans 15 amino acids. The CDR3 loop reads CASSLSGGASFGYTF. In DNA, the CDR3 is TGTGCCAGCAGCTTATCTGGGGGGGCGTCCTTTGGCTACACCTTC. The full variable domain, completed using reference TRBV7-9 and TRBJ1-2, is DTGVSQNPRHKITKRGQNVTFRCDPISEHNRLYWYRQTLGQGPEFLTYFQNEAQLEKSRLLSDRFSAERPKGSFSTLEIQRTEQGDSAMYLCASSLSGGASFGYTFGSGTRLTVV.

The genes are TRBV7-9 and TRBJ2-1; 7 nucleotides match TRBD2. Germline V gives CDR1 SEHNR, CDR2 FQNEAQ (reference sequence). The CDR3 sequence is 15 residues long. Unmatched junction bases numbered 2, after V lost 1 base and J lost 2 bases. As DNA, the CDR3 is TGTGCCAGCAGCTTAGGGGGGAGGGCCTACAATGAGCAGTTCTTC. It encodes CASSLGGRAYNEQFF.

V is TRBV10-1 and J is TRBJ2-3, with 10 bases that match TRBD2. Germline CDR1 and CDR2: WNHNN and SYGVQD (reference sequence). Losses at the gene ends were 9 bases for V and 0 bases for J; bases not matched to a gene: 12. This CDR3 is 17 amino acids long. For the CDR3, the DNA is TGCGCCAGGATGAACAGCGGGGGGGCTACTAGCACAGATACGCAGTATTTT. The encoded protein is CARMNSGGATSTDTQYF.

The CDR3: CASSELRSGQGPYEQYF. The DNA for the CDR3 is TGTGCCAGCAGTGAGTTACGCTCGGGACAGGGACCCTACGAGCAGTACTTC. This chain connects TRBV28 to TRBJ2-7, with 9 nucleotides matching TRBD1. V trimming: 5 bases; J trimming: 2 bases; junction bases outside the gene matches: 13. CDR1 and CDR2 from the germline V gene are MDHEN and SYDVKM. The CDR3 length is 17 residues. The full variable domain, in which reference TRBV28 and TRBJ2-7 provide the parts outside the CDR3, is DVKVTQSSRYLVKRTGEKVFLECVQDMDHENMFWYRQDPGLGLRLIYFSYDVKMKEKGDIPEGYSVSREKKERFSLILESASTNQTSMYLCASSELRSGQGPYEQYFGPGTRLTVT.

This clone came up once. This chain joins TRBV6-6 and TRBJ1-2, with 8 bases matching TRBD1. This CDR3 is built from 15 residues. The germline CDR1 and CDR2 sequences are MNHNY and SVGAGI (reference sequence). The V segment lost 6 bases and the J segment 4 bases; nucleotides outside the gene matches: 10. CDR3 nucleotide sequence: TGTGCCAGCAGCCCCACCTCCGGACAGGGCTATGGCTACACCTTC. It translates to CASSPTSGQGYGYTF.

The rearrangement joins TRBV28 to TRBJ1-5, with a possible D match to TRBD1 (6 bases). V was clipped by 5 bases and J by 0 bases, with 11 bases between them. The CDR3 is made up of 15 amino acids. Germline CDR1 MDHEN, CDR2 SYDVKM. In DNA, the CDR3 is TGTGCCAGCAGTACCGGACAGACTAGCAATCAGCCCCAGCATTTT. Amino acids: CASSTGQTSNQPQHF.

This chain uses TRBV12-5 with TRBJ2-7; 8 bases are a match to TRBD2. The CDR3 is 20 residues long. Germline trimming cut 0 bases from V and 4 bases from J; bases unmatched to any gene: 20. Germline V CDR1 and CDR2: LGHNT, FRNRAP. The CDR3 nucleotides are TGTGCTAGTGGTTTGGTATTTGGAGGGCAGCGGGAGACGATGGTTTACGAGCAGTACTTC. Its translation is CASGLVFGGQRETMVYEQYF.

This clone has only one observation. The V and J genes are TRBV30 and TRBJ2-1; unclear D gene. The CDR3 totals 15 residues. Trimming took off 0 bases at V and 2 bases at J, with 11 bases between the two ends. Germline V gene lookup returns CDR1 GTSNPN and CDR2 SVGIG (reference sequence). The CDR3 coding sequence is TGTGCCTGGAGTGTAGAACTATCGACCTACAATGAGCAGTTCTTC. It is translated as CAWSVELSTYNEQFF. The whole variable domain, remainder taken from reference TRBV30 and TRBJ2-1, is SQTIHQWPATLVQPVGSPLSLECTVEGTSNPNLYWYRQAAGRGLQLLFYSVGIGQISSEVPQNLSASRPQDRQFILSSKKLLLSDSGFYLCAWSVELSTYNEQFFGPGTRLTVL.

The J gene is TRBJ2-2, the V gene TRBV6-4; possibly TRBD2 for D (6 bases). CDR1 and CDR2 (germline): MRHNA, SNTAGT. CDR3 length: 14 amino acids. V was pared by 5 bases and J by 6 bases, with 13 bases between. The DNA for the CDR3 is TGTGCCAGCAGTTCTGCCCCGGGGGCCGGGGAGCTGTTTTTT. It translates to CASSSAPGAGELFF.